This TCR beta chain was identified during a study of blood T cell repertoires in COVID-19. Overall study: COVID-19 samples collected from the United States, Italy and Spain covered acute and convalescent phases. Sources were T cells, B-cell-depleted T cells, or PBMCs; the material itself was cDNA or gDNA.

Authors' methods: Reference gene primer amplification yielded estimated nucleated cell counts. Profiled with immunoSEQ multiplex PCR; TCRdb holds only in-frame clones, not every one. V and J calls and clone size come straight from that table; D and trimming were deduced from the DNA. The sample contains about 83,000 clones, about 83% of which appear only once. The V gene's germline CDR1 is GTSNPN and CDR2 SVGIG (reference sequence). The CDR3 is made up of 14 amino acids. The V segment lost 7 bases and the J segment 9 bases; nucleotides outside the gene matches: 13. What was sequenced was peripheral blood. The source of this sequence is a man aged 50 to 60 with active COVID-19. This chain links TRBV30 with TRBJ2-2; TRBD2 aligns across 8 bases. CDR3 nucleotides: TGTGCCTTAGCGGGGAGGGGGGCCCTAAGGGAGCTGTTTTTT. Translating gives CALAGRGALRELFF.